The 24 T cell receptor beta chains below come from one sample, sequenced in a study of blood T cell repertoires in COVID-19 (TCRdb year 2020). The library was produced with the immunoSEQ multiplex PCR assay. Entries here come from immuneACCESS through TCRdb and include only in-frame sequences with V and J called. Some clones fail to appear in such tables; in the studies checked, an unresolved V gene covers under half of the shortfall, and the cause of the remainder is unknown. The sample data list just under 250,000 clones, and roughly 86% of these were observed just once. The top ten clones comprise over 3% of the sample. The sequenced material came from peripheral blood. The source of these receptors is a woman in her 30s who had recovered from COVID-19.

The chain recombines TRBV5-1 with TRBJ1-1, with D unresolved. The V gene's germline CDR1 is SGHRS and CDR2 YFSETQ. V dropped 6 bases and J dropped 1 base, with 10 bases sitting between them. This CDR3 has 13 amino acids. CDR3 coding DNA: TGCGCCAGCACCGGAGGCGGGAACACTGAAGCTTTCTTT. It yields the protein CASTGGGNTEAFF.

The chain combines TRBV9 with TRBJ1-2; 7 bases fit TRBD1. From germline, CDR1 is SGDLS and CDR2 YYNGEE. Trimming cost V 4 bases and J 12 bases; bases outside gene matches: 21. The CDR3 runs to 16 residues. The CDR3 nucleotides are TGTGCCAGCAGCACCCCAAAAGGGACGGCCTCTAGGGGGCACACCTTC. It encodes CASSTPKGTASRGHTF.

The genes are TRBV7-3 and TRBJ2-1, with D tentatively TRBD2 (5 bases). CDR1 and CDR2 from the germline V gene are SGHTA and FQGTGA. The CDR3 spans 13 residues. V dropped 5 bases and J dropped 0 bases, with 5 bases sitting between them. The CDR3 reads CASSEGSYNEQFF. The CDR3 coding sequence is TGTGCCAGCAGCGAGGGCTCCTACAATGAGCAGTTCTTC.

This chain links TRBV2 with TRBJ2-7; perhaps TRBD1 as D (5 bases). CDR3 length equals 13 residues. Germline CDR1 SNHLY, CDR2 FYNNEI. V was cut by 6 bases and J by 3 bases, with 12 bases left in between. The CDR3 sequence is CASRPGLLYEQYF. The CDR3 DNA is TGTGCCAGCAGACCAGGGCTACTCTACGAGCAGTACTTC.

There are a few counts of this clone. V usage is TRBV7-3 and J usage is TRBJ2-7; the match to TRBD1 covers 7 bases. CDR1 and CDR2 (germline): SGHTA, FQGTGA. Unmatched junction bases numbered 6, after V lost 2 bases and J lost 2 bases. The CDR3 spans 15 residues. For the CDR3, the DNA is TGTGCCAGCAGCTTACAACAGGGGCCGCCCTACGAGCAGTACTTC. Translation: CASSLQQGPPYEQYF.

The rearrangement links TRBV21-1 to TRBJ1-2; the table's D call, TRBD1, was not checked against the DNA. TRBV21-1 is designated a pseudogene. CDR3 length: 15 residues. DNA of the CDR3: TGTGCCAGTCCGAAGTACACAGGAGTACTCTATGGCTACACCTTC. Translated: CASPKYTGVLYGYTF.

The V call is TRBV27, the J call TRBJ2-5; D not certain. V was trimmed by 4 bases and J by 2 bases, leaving 14 bases between them. The germline CDR1 and CDR2 sequences are MNHEY and SMNVEV (reference sequence). This CDR3 has 15 residues. The CDR3 here is CASSSVMSVQETQYF. CDR3 DNA: TGTGCCAGCAGTTCGGTCATGAGCGTACAAGAGACCCAGTACTTC.

Here the CDR3 reads CASSWGTGGLSGANVLTF. DNA of the CDR3: TGTGCCAGCAGCTGGGGGACAGGGGGCTTATCTGGGGCCAACGTCCTGACTTTC. The chain joins TRBV5-5 to TRBJ2-6; the match to TRBD1 covers 12 bases. The CDR3 totals 18 residues. Germline assignment: CDR1 SGHKS and CDR2 YYEKEE (reference sequence). The ends lost 3 bases at V and 1 base at J; junction bases unmatched: 5.

The gene calls are TRBV13 and TRBJ1-2; D is undetermined. V was shortened by 3 bases and J by 4 bases, with 15 bases between the two germline ends. CDR1 PRHDT and CDR2 FYEKMQ come from the germline V gene (reference sequence). This CDR3 has 15 residues. The chain's CDR3 is CASSFSGLALYGYTF. The CDR3 region has the DNA TGTGCCAGCAGCTTTTCTGGACTGGCTCTCTATGGCTACACCTTC.

The rearrangement joins TRBV13 to TRBJ1-1, with D maybe TRBD1 (6 bases). V lost 2 bases to trimming and J lost 1 base, with 14 bases between them. This CDR3 spans 16 amino acids. Germline V gives CDR1 PRHDT, CDR2 FYEKMQ (reference sequence). CDR3 residues: CASSLLTGLGNTEAFF. CDR3 DNA: TGTGCCAGCAGCTTACTCACAGGGTTGGGGAACACTGAAGCTTTCTTT.

The J gene is TRBJ2-1, the V gene TRBV30, with D possibly being TRBD2 (6 bases). The CDR3 totals 14 residues. Germline loops: CDR1 GTSNPN, CDR2 SVGIG (reference sequence). Trimming shortened V by 5 bases and J by 1 base, and 12 bases separated the two germline ends. The chain's CDR3 is CAWLRGRSYNEQFF. The CDR3 DNA sequence: TGTGCCTGGTTGCGGGGTAGATCCTACAATGAGCAGTTCTTC.

The CDR3 loop is CASSVGNWGTGNTGELFF. CDR3 DNA sequence: TGTGCCAGCAGCGTAGGAAATTGGGGGACAGGAAACACCGGGGAGCTGTTTTTT. This rearrangement joins TRBV9 to TRBJ2-2, with TRBD1 matching 8 bases. The CDR3 is 18 residues long. V gave up 0 bases and J gave up 2 bases; unmatched junction bases: 9. CDR1 is SGDLS and CDR2 is YYNGEE in the germline V gene.

The CDR3 DNA sequence: TGTGCCAGCAGCTTCCCAACTAGCGGGGGGTTCACAGATACGCAGTATTTT. Translation: CASSFPTSGGFTDTQYF. The J gene is TRBJ2-3, the V gene TRBV7-2; 12 nucleotides align to TRBD2. Per germline, CDR1 SGHTA and CDR2 FQGNSA. V shed 3 bases, J shed 2 bases, and the junction held 6 bases outside the gene matches. There are 17 residues in the CDR3. Drawing the rest from reference TRBV7-2 and TRBJ2-3, the complete variable domain is GAGVSQSPSNKVTEKGKDVELRCDPISGHTALYWYRQSLGQGLEFLIYFQGNSAPDKSGLPSDRFSAERTGGSVSTLTIQRTQQEDSAVYLCASSFPTSGGFTDTQYFGPGTRLTVL.

The chain links TRBV19 to TRBJ2-2; the D is unclear. V was cut by 6 bases and J by 6 bases, with 8 bases left in between. The V gene's germline CDR1 is LNHDA and CDR2 SQIVND (reference sequence). The CDR3 is made up of 12 amino acids. CDR3 bases: TGTGCCAGTAGACAGCTATCCGGGGAGCTGTTTTTT. Residues: CASRQLSGELFF.

The chain combines TRBV27 with TRBJ1-5; perhaps TRBD1 as D (6 bases). Trimming removed 4 bases from V and 5 bases from J, with 9 bases in between. The length of the CDR3 is 13 residues. CDR1 MNHEY and CDR2 SMNVEV come from the germline V gene (reference sequence). CDR3 in amino acids: CASSWTVDQPQHF. In nucleotides, the CDR3 is TGTGCCAGCAGTTGGACAGTTGATCAGCCCCAGCATTTT.

The chain's CDR3 is CASSAAGTGYGYTF. CDR3 nucleotide sequence: TGTGCCAGCAGCGCCGCCGGGACAGGGTATGGCTACACCTTC. V and J are TRBV9 and TRBJ1-2; 9 bases align to TRBD1. The J segment lost 5 bases and the V segment lost 3 bases, leaving 5 bases of the junction unmatched. The CDR3 has 14 residues. CDR1 and CDR2 from the germline V gene are SGDLS and YYNGEE. The full variable domain, its missing parts supplied by reference TRBV9 and TRBJ1-2, is DSGVTQTPKHLITATGQRVTLRCSPRSGDLSVYWYQQSLDQGLQFLIQYYNGEERAKGNILERFSAQQFPDLHSELNLSSLELGDSALYFCASSAAGTGYGYTFGSGTRLTVV.

The V and J genes are TRBV15 and TRBJ2-5, with TRBD1 identical over 11 bases. V was clipped by 7 bases and J by 4 bases; unmatched bases: 8. Germline V lookup: CDR1 LNHNV, CDR2 YYDKDF (reference sequence). CDR3 size: 15 residues. The CDR3 region has the DNA TGTGCCACCATCGGGACAGGGGGTATCGGAGAGACCCAGTACTTC. Encoded protein: CATIGTGGIGETQYF.

The chain employs TRBV7-9 and TRBJ1-4, with unresolved D. This CDR3 has 13 residues. V dropped 5 bases and J dropped 4 bases, with 8 bases sitting between them. The V gene's germline CDR1 is SEHNR and CDR2 FQNEAQ (reference sequence). The CDR3 spells CASSNAGNEKLFF. CDR3 nucleotide sequence: TGTGCCAGCAGCAATGCCGGTAATGAAAAACTGTTTTTT.

This chain joins TRBV27 and TRBJ2-7, with 8 nucleotides matching TRBD1. The CDR3 runs to 14 residues. With V trimmed by 3 bases and J by 5 bases, 6 bases remained unmatched. Germline loops: CDR1 MNHEY, CDR2 SMNVEV (reference sequence). CDR3 in DNA: TGTGCCAGCAGTTTCGGGACAGGCCATGACGAGCAGTACTTC. The encoded protein is CASSFGTGHDEQYF.

This sequence joins TRBV5-1 and TRBJ1-1; D is perhaps TRBD1 (5 bases). Germline V gene data show CDR1 as SGHRS and CDR2 as YFSETQ. CDR3 size: 18 residues. V was pared by 0 bases and J by 1 base, with 19 bases between. The CDR3 nucleotides read TGCGCCAGCAGCTTGGTGGGCCTCGGCGGGGGGTCGAACACTGAAGCTTTCTTT. Its translation is CASSLVGLGGGSNTEAFF. The whole variable domain, filled in from reference TRBV5-1 and TRBJ1-1, reads KAGVTQTPRYLIKTRGQQVTLSCSPISGHRSVSWYQQTPGQGLQFLFEYFSETQRNKGNFPGRFSGRQFSNSRSEMNVSTLELGDSALYLCASSLVGLGGGSNTEAFFGQGTRLTVV.

The rearrangement links TRBV2 to TRBJ2-1; D unresolved. The CDR3 totals 13 residues. The V and J ends lost 3 bases and 10 bases respectively, with 13 bases between them. The germline gives CDR1 SNHLY, CDR2 FYNNEI. For the CDR3, the DNA is TGTGCCAGCAGTGATTGGGCCGGTGGGGAGCAGTTCTTC. Residues: CASSDWAGGEQFF. Variable domain in full (rest from reference TRBV2 and TRBJ2-1): EPEVTQTPSHQVTQMGQEVILRCVPISNHLYFYWYRQILGQKVEFLVSFYNNEISEKSEIFDDQFSVERPDGSNFTLKIRSTKLEDSAMYFCASSDWAGGEQFFGPGTRLTVL.

V is TRBV30 and J is TRBJ1-1; D is uncertain. The CDR3 length is 13 residues. Deletions cut 2 bases from V and 5 bases from J, with 12 bases between. Germline V gives CDR1 GTSNPN, CDR2 SVGIG (reference sequence). The CDR3 DNA reads as TGTGCCTGGAGTACCTTTGATGCGACTGAAGCTTTCTTT. This encodes CAWSTFDATEAFF.

This chain links TRBV20-1 with TRBJ2-1; 11 bases are shared with TRBD2. The CDR3 has 16 amino acids. J gave up 4 bases and V 3 bases, and 8 bases lay outside the gene matches. Germline CDR1 reads DFQATT; CDR2 reads SNEGSKA (reference sequence). CDR3 nucleotides: TGCAGTGCTAGTTGGGGTAGCGGGGGGGAATACAATGAGCAGTTCTTC. Translated, it gives CSASWGSGGEYNEQFF.

This sequence joins TRBV7-3 and TRBJ2-5; 7 positions match TRBD1. Germline trimming cut 3 bases from V and 5 bases from J; bases unmatched to any gene: 6. CDR3 length: 14 amino acids. CDR1 and CDR2 from the germline V gene are SGHTA and FQGTGA. The CDR3 is CASSFYDRVETQYF. In DNA form, the CDR3 reads TGTGCCAGCAGCTTTTATGACAGGGTGGAGACCCAGTACTTC.